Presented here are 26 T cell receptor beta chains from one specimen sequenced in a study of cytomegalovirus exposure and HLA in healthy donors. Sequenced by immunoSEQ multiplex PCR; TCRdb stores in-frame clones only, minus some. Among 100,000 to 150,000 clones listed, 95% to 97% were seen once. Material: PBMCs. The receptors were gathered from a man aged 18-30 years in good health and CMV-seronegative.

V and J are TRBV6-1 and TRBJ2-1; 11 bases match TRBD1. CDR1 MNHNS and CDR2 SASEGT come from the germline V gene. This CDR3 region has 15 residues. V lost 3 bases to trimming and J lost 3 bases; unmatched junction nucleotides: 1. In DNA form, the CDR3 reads TGTGCCAGCAGTGAGGGGACAGGGGGCTACAATGAGCAGTTCTTC. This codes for CASSEGTGGYNEQFF.

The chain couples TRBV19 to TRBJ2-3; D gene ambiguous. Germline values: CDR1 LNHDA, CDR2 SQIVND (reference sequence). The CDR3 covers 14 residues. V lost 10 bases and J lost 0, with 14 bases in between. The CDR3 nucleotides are TGTGCCACCCGATTAATGACTAGCACAGATACGCAGTATTTT. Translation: CATRLMTSTDTQYF.

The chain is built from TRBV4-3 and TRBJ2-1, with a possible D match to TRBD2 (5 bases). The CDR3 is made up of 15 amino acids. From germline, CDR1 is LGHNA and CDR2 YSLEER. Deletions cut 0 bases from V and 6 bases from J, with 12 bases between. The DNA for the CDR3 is TGCGCCAGCAGCCAAGAAGCCGGGGTACGCAATGAGCAGTTCTTC. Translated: CASSQEAGVRNEQFF.

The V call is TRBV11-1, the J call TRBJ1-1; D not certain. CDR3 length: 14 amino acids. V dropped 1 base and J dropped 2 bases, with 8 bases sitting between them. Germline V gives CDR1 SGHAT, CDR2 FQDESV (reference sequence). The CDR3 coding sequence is TGTGCCAGCAGCTTAGGCAGTATTAACACTGAAGCTTTCTTT. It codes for CASSLGSINTEAFF. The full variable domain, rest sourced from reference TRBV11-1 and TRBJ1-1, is EAEVAQSPRYKITEKSQAVAFWCDPISGHATLYWYRQILGQGPELLVQFQDESVVDDSQLPKDRFSAERLKGVDSTLKIQPAELGDSAMYLCASSLGSINTEAFFGQGTRLTVV.

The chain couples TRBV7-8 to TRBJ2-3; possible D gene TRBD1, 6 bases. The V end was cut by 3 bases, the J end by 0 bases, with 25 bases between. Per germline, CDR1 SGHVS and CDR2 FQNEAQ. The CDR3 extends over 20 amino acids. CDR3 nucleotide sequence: TGTGCCAGCAGCTTTTTCCATACTAGGTCAGGGGACCCTAGCACAGATACGCAGTATTTT. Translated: CASSFFHTRSGDPSTDTQYF.

CDR3 residues: CASSVVSGGTDTQYF. The CDR3 coding sequence is TGTGCCAGCAGCGTAGTTAGCGGGGGCACAGATACGCAGTATTTT. The chain carries TRBV9 and TRBJ2-3; 8 bases are a match to TRBD2. The CDR3 totals 15 residues. The germline CDR1 and CDR2 sequences are SGDLS and YYNGEE. With 0 bases clipped from V and 1 base from J, the junction kept 1 base outside the gene matches. Full variable domain (outside the CDR3, taken from reference TRBV9 and TRBJ2-3): DSGVTQTPKHLITATGQRVTLRCSPRSGDLSVYWYQQSLDQGLQFLIQYYNGEERAKGNILERFSAQQFPDLHSELNLSSLELGDSALYFCASSVVSGGTDTQYFGPGTRLTVL.

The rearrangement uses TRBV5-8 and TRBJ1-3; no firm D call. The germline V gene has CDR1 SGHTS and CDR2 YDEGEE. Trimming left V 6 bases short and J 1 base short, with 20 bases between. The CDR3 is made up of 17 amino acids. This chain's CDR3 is CASNPGALSYSGNTIYF. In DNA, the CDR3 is TGTGCCAGCAACCCTGGAGCGCTCTCATATTCTGGAAACACCATATATTTT.

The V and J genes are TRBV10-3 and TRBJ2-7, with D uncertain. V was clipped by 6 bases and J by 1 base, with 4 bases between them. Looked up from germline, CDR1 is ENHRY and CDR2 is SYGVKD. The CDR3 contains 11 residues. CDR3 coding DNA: TGTGCCATCAGACAGTCCTACGAGCAGTACTTC. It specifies CAIRQSYEQYF.

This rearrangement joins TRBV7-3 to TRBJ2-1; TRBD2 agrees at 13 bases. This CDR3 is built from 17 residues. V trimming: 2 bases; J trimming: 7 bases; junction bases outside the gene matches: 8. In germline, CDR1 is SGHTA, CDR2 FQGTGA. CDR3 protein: CASSLVAGTSGTNEQFF. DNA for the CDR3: TGTGCCAGCAGCTTAGTGGCCGGGACTAGCGGGACAAATGAGCAGTTCTTC.

The CDR3 DNA follows: TGTGCCAGCAGTCAACCGGGACTAGCGGTCTACGAGCAGTACTTC. Amino acids: CASSQPGLAVYEQYF. The rearrangement joins TRBV28 to TRBJ2-7, with TRBD2 identical over 11 bases. The V segment lost 5 bases and the J segment 3 bases; nucleotides outside the gene matches: 6. The CDR3 is 15 amino acids. Germline V gene data show CDR1 as MDHEN and CDR2 as SYDVKM.

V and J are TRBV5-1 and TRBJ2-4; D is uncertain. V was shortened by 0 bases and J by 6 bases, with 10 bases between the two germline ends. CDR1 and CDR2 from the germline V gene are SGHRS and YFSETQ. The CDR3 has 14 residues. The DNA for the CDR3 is TGCGCCAGCAGCTTGGTGGGCAACCGAAACATTCAGTACTTC. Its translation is CASSLVGNRNIQYF.

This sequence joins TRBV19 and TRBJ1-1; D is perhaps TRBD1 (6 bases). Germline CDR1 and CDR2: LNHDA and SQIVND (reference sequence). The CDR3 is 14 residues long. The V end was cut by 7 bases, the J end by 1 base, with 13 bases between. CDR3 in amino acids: CASTYRVSNTEAFF. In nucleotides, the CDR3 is TGTGCCAGTACCTACAGGGTGTCGAACACTGAAGCTTTCTTT.

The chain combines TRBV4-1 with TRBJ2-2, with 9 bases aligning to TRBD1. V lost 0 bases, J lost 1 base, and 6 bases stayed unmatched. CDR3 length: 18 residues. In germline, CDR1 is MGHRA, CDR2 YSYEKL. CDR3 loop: CASSQDRGTGLNTGELFF. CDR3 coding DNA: TGCGCCAGCAGCCAAGATCGGGGGACAGGGCTGAACACCGGGGAGCTGTTTTTT.

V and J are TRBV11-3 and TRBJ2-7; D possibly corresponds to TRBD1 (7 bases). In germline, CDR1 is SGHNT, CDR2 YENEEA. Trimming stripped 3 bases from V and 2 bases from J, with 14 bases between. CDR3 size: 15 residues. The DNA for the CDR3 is TGTGCCAGCAGCTTCGCAGGGGGAGGAACCTACGAGCAGTACTTC. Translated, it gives CASSFAGGGTYEQYF.

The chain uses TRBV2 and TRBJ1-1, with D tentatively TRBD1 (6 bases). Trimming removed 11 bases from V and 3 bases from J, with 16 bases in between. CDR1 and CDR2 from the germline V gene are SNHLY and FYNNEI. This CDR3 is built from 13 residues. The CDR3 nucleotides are TGTGCCTCGCGGGGGCAAATCGACACTGAAGCTTTCTTT. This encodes CASRGQIDTEAFF.

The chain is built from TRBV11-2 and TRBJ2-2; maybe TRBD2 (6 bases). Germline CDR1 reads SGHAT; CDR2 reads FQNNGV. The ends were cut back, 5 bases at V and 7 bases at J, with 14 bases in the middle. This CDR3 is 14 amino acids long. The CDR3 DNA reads TGTGCCAGCAGCGCCCCGGGACTCCACGGGGAGCTGTTTTTT. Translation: CASSAPGLHGELFF.

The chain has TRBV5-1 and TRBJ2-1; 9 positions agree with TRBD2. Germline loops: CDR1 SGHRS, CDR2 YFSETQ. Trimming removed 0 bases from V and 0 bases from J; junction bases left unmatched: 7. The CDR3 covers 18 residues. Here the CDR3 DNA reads TGCGCCAGCAGCTTGGGCGGGACTAGCCATAGCTCCTACAATGAGCAGTTCTTC. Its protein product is CASSLGGTSHSSYNEQFF.

CDR3 sequence reads: CASTLASGIATGELFF. The CDR3 DNA follows: TGTGCCAGCACCTTAGCCAGCGGGATAGCCACCGGGGAGCTGTTTTTT. The chain carries TRBV2 and TRBJ2-2; 7 nucleotides line up with TRBD2. Germline V CDR1 and CDR2: SNHLY, FYNNEI. V lost 7 bases to trimming and J lost 4 bases; unmatched junction nucleotides: 12. This CDR3 spans 16 amino acids.

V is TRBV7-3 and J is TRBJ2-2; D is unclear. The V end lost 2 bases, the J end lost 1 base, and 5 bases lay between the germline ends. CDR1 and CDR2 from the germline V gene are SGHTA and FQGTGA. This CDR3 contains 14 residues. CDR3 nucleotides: TGTGCCAGCAGCTTAGCGCGGAACACCGGGGAGCTGTTTTTT. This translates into CASSLARNTGELFF.

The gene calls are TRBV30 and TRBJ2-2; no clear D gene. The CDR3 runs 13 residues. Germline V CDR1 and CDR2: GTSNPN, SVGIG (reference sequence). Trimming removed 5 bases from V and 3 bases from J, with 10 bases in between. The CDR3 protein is CAWSGFDTGELFF. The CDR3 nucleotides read TGTGCCTGGTCAGGATTTGACACCGGGGAGCTGTTTTTT.

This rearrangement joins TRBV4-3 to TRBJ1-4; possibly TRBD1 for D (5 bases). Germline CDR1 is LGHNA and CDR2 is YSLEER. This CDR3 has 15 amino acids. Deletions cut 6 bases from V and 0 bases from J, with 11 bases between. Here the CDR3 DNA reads TGCGCCAGCAGAGATTGGGGGGCAACTAATGAAAAACTGTTTTTT. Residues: CASRDWGATNEKLFF.

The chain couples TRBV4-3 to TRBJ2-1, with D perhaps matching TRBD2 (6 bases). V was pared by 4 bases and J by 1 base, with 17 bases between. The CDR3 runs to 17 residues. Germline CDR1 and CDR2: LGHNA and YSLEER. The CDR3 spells CASSLTVRERSYNEQFF. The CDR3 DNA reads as TGCGCCAGCAGCCTCACGGTACGGGAGAGGTCCTACAATGAGCAGTTCTTC.

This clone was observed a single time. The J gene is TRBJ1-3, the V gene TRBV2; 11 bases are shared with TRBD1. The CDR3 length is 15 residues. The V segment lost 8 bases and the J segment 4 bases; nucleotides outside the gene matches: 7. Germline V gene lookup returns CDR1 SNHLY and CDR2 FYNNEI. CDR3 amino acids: CASGQGAREGNTIYF. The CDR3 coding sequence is TGTGCCAGCGGACAGGGGGCGCGGGAAGGAAACACCATATATTTT.

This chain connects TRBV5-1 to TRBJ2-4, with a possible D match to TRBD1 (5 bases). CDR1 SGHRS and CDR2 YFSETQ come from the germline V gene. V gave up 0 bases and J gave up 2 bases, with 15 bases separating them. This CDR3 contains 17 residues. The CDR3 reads CASSLGQIGASKNIQYF. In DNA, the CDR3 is TGCGCCAGCAGCTTGGGCCAGATAGGGGCGTCCAAAAACATTCAGTACTTC.

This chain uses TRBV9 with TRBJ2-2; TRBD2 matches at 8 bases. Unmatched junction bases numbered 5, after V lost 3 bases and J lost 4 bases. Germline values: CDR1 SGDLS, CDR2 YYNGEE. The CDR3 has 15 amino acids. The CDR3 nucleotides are TGTGCCAGCAGCGATGGACTAGCTGGCACCGGGGAGCTGTTTTTT. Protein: CASSDGLAGTGELFF.

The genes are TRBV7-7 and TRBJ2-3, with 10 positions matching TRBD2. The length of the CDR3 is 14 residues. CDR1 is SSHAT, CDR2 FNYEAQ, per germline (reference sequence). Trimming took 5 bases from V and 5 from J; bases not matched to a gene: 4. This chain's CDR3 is CASSPSGGGDTQYF. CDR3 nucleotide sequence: TGTGCCAGCAGCCCTAGCGGGGGAGGAGATACGCAGTATTTT.